The rows below give T cell receptor beta chains drawn from one sample of a study of Ad26.COV2.S vaccination and SARS-CoV-2 variants. Produced via immunoSEQ multiplex PCR; TCRdb's table is partial and in-frame only. The sample holds about 390,000 clones, approximately 92% seen once. Sample: peripheral blood, taken in a trial of Ad26.COV2.S vaccine versus placebo. These TCRs come from a person aged 18 to 65 who received the Ad26.COV2.S COVID-19 vaccine or a placebo. The conserved cysteine and the conserved F or W are not part of the CDR3 here. Rows may omit the clone size; those that give it use once, few, many or a size class.

v_gene,abundance,CDR3aa
TRBV5-1,few,ASSLSTGAGEKLF
TRBV29-1,NA,SVTGTGGDRDYGYT
TRBV28,NA,ASSTPGGRYGYT
TRBV19,NA,ASIGDRGSWEQF
TRBV27,NA,ASTSGGGTDTQY
TRBV6-2/TRBV6-3,NA,ASSGGGESETQY
TRBV5-8,few,ASSLVGTGYEQY
TRBV3-1/TRBV3-2,NA,ASSTPWTVNTEAF
TRBV4-3,NA,ASRGGPNYGYT
TRBV7-2,NA,ASSIGQGAYNEQF
TRBV7-9,NA,ASSLVESSYNEQF
TRBV28,NA,ASSLRGDYGYT
TRBV18,NA,ASSPPLTGEDEQY
TRBV28,NA,ASSPQGRNSYEQY
TRBV5-1,once,ASSPARVPPWQF
TRBV5-5,NA,ASSPGSYYNQPQH
TRBV13,NA,ASRTRGGTNYGYT